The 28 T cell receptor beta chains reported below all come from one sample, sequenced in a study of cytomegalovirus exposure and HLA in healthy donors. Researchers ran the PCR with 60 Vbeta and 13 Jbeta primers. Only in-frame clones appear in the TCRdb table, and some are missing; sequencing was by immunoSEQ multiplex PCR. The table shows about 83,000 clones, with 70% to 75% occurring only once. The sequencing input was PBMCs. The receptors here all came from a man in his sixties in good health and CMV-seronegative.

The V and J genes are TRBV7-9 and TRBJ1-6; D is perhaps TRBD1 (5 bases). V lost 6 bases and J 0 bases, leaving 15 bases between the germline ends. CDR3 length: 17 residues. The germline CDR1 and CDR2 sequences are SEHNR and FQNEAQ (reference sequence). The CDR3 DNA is TGTGCCAGCAGGGGGGGACCGATTAGCTCCTATAATTCACCCCTCCACTTT. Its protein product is CASRGGPISSYNSPLHF.

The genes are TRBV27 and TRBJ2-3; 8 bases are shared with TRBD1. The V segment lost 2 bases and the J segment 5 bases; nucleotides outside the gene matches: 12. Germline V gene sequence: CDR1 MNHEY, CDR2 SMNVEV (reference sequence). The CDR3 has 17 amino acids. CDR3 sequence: CASSLVPSRGPGDTQYF. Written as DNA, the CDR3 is TGTGCCAGCAGTTTAGTCCCCTCCAGGGGGCCTGGAGATACGCAGTATTTT.

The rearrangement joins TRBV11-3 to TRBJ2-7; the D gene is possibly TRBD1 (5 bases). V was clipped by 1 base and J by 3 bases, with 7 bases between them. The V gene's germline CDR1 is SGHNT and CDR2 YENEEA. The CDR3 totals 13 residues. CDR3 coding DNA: TGTGCCAGCAGCTTAGGGGGCAACTACGAGCAGTACTTC. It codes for CASSLGGNYEQYF.

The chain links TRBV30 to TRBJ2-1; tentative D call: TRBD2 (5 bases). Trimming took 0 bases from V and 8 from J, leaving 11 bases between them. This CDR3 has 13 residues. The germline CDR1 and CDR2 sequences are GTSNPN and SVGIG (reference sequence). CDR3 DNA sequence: TGTGCCTGGAGTGTACGACGGGGTGATGAGCAGTTCTTC. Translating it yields CAWSVRRGDEQFF.

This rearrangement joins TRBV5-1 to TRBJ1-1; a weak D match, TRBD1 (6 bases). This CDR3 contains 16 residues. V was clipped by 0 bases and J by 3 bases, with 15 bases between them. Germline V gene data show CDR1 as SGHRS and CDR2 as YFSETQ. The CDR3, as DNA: TGCGCCAGCAGCTTGGCTGGCCAGGGGCGGGACACTGAAGCTTTCTTT. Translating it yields CASSLAGQGRDTEAFF.

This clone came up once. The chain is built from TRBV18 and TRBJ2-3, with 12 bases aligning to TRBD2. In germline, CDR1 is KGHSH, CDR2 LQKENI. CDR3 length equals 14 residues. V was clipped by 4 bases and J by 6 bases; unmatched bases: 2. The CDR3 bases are TGTGCCAGCTCACTGGGGACTAGCGGGGATACGCAGTATTTT. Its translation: CASSLGTSGDTQYF. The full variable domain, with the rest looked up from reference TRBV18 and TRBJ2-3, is NAGVMQNPRHLVRRRGQEARLRCSPMKGHSHVYWYRQLPEEGLKFMVYLQKENIIDESGMPKERFSAEFPKEGPSILRIQQVVRGDSAAYFCASSLGTSGDTQYFGPGTRLTVL.

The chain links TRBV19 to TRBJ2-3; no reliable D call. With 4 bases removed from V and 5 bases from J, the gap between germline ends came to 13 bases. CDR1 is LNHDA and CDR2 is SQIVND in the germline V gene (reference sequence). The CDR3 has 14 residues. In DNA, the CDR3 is TGTGCCAGTAGTACGGGTTTCAGAGAAGATACGCAGTATTTT. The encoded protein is CASSTGFREDTQYF.

DNA for the CDR3: TGTGCCAGCAGCACGACTCTTGGCTGGGTGGGGGGGAGAGACAATCAGCCCCAGCATTTT. Residues: CASSTTLGWVGGRDNQPQHF. The chain employs TRBV21-1 and TRBJ1-5. TRBV21-1 is termed a pseudogene. The CDR3 sequence is 20 residues long.

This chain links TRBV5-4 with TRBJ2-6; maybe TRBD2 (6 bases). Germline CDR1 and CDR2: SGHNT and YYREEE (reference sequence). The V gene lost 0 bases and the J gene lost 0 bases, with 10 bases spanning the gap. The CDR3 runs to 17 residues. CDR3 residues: CASSLGGGYSGANVLTF. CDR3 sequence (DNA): TGTGCCAGCAGCTTGGGTGGGGGGTACTCTGGGGCCAACGTCCTGACTTTC.

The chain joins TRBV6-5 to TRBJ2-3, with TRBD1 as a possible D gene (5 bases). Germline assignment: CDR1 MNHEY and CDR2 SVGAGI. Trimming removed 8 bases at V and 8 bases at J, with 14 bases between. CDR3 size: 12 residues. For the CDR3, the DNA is TGTGCCAGCCACGACCCCCAGGGTACGCAGTATTTT. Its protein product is CASHDPQGTQYF.

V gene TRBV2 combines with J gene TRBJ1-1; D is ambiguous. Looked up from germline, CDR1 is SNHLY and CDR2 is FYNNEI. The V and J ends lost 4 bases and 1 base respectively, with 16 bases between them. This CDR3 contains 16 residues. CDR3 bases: TGTGCCAGCAGTGTTTTGCCCGCCCAGGCGAACACTGAAGCTTTCTTT. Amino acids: CASSVLPAQANTEAFF.

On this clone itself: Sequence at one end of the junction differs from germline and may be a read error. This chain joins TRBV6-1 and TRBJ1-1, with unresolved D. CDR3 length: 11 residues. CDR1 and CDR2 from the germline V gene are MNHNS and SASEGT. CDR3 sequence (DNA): TGTGCCATCAGTGAAGGGCCTGAAGCTTTCTTT. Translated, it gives CAISEGPEAFF.

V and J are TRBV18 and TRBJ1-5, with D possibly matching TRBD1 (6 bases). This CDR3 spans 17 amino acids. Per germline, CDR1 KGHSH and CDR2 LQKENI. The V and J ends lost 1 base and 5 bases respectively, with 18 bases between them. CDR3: CASSPLPPGASDQPQHF. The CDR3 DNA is TGTGCCAGCTCACCACTACCGCCAGGGGCGAGCGATCAGCCCCAGCATTTT.

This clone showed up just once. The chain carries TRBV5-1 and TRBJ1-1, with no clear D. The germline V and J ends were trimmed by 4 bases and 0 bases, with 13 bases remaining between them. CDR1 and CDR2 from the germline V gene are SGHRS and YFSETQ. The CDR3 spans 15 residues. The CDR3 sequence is CASSPSQYMNTEAFF. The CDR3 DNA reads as TGCGCCAGCAGCCCATCACAGTATATGAACACTGAAGCTTTCTTT.

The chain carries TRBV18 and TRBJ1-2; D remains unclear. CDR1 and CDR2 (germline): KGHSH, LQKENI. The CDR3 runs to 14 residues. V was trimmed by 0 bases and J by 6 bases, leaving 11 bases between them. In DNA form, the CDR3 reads TGTGCCAGCTCACCACCCCGTGAGGGCCATGGCTACACCTTC. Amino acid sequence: CASSPPREGHGYTF.

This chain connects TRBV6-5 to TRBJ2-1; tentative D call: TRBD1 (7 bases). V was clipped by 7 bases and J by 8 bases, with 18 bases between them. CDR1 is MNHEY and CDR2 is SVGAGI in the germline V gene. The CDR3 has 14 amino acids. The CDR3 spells CASTGQARGDEQFF. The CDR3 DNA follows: TGTGCCAGCACCGGACAGGCCAGGGGGGATGAGCAGTTCTTC.

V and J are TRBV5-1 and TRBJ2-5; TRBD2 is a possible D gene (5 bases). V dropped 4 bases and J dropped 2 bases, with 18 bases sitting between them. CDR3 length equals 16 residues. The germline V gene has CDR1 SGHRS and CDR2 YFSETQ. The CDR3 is CASSPGGVQVQETQYF. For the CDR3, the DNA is TGCGCCAGCAGCCCCGGAGGCGTGCAGGTGCAAGAGACCCAGTACTTC.

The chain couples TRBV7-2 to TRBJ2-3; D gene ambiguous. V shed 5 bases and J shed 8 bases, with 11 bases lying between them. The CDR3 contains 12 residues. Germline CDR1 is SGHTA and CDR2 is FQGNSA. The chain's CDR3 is CASSPDLGTQYF. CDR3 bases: TGTGCCAGCAGCCCCGACTTGGGTACGCAGTATTTT.

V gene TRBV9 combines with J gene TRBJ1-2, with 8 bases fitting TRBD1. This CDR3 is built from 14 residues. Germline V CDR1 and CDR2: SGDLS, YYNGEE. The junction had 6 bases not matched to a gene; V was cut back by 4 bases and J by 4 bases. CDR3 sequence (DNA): TGTGCCAGCAGCCCGGCAGGGGGCGGCTATGGCTACACCTTC. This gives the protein CASSPAGGGYGYTF.

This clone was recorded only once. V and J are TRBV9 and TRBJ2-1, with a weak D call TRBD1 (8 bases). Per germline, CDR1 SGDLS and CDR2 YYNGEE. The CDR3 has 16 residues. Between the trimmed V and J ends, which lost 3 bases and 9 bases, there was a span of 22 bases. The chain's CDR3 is CASSASGGPGGGEQFF. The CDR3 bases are TGTGCCAGCAGCGCATCAGGGGGCCCGGGGGGTGGTGAGCAGTTCTTC.

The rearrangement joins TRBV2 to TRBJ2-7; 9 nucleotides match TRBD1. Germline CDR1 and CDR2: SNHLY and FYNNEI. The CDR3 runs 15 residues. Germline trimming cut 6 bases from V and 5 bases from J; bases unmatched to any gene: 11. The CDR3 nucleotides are TGTGCCAGCAGAGACTTAGGGACAGGGACCGACGAGCAGTACTTC. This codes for CASRDLGTGTDEQYF.

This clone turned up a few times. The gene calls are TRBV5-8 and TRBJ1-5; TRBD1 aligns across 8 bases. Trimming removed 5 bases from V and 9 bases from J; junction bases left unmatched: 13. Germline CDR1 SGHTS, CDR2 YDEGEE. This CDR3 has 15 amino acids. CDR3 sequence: CASSTGTGWGRPQHF. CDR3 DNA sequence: TGTGCCAGCAGTACCGGGACAGGCTGGGGGAGGCCCCAGCATTTT.

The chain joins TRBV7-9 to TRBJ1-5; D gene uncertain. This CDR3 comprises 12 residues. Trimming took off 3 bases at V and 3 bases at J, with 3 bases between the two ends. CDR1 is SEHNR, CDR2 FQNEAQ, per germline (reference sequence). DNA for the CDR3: TGTGCCAGCAGCTTGTACAATCAGCCCCAGCATTTT. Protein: CASSLYNQPQHF.

CDR3 sequence: CASTPEIGGGYTEAFF. The CDR3, as DNA: TGTGCCAGCACCCCTGAGATCGGGGGAGGGTACACTGAAGCTTTCTTT. V usage is TRBV2 and J usage is TRBJ1-1, with a weak D call TRBD1 (5 bases). Germline CDR1 reads SNHLY; CDR2 reads FYNNEI. The CDR3 runs 16 residues. V was cut by 7 bases and J by 3 bases, with 21 bases left in between.

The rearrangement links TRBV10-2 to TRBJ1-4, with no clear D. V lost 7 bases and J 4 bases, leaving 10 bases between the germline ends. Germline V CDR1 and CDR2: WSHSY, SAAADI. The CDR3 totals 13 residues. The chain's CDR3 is CASTYTVNEKLFF. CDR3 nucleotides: TGCGCCAGCACGTATACGGTTAATGAAAAACTGTTTTTT.

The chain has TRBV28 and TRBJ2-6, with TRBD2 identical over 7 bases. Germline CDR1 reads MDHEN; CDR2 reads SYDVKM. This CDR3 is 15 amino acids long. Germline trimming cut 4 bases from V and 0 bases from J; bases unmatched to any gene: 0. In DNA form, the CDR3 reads TGTGCCAGCAGTTCGGGGGGCTCTGGGGCCAACGTCCTGACTTTC. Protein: CASSSGGSGANVLTF. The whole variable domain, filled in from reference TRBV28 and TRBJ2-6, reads DVKVTQSSRYLVKRTGEKVFLECVQDMDHENMFWYRQDPGLGLRLIYFSYDVKMKEKGDIPEGYSVSREKKERFSLILESASTNQTSMYLCASSSGGSGANVLTFGAGSRLTVL.

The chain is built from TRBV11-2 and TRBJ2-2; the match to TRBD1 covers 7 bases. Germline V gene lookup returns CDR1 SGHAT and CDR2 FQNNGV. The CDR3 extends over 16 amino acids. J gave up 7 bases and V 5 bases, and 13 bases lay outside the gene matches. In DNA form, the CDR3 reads TGTGCCAGCAGCCCAATTATGACAGGGCGAGTCGGGGAGCTGTTTTTT. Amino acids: CASSPIMTGRVGELFF.

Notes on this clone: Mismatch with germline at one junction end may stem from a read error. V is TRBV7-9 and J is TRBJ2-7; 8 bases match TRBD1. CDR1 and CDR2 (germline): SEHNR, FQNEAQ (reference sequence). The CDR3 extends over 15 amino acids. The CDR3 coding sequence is TGTTCCAGCAGCCACGGGGGACAGGTCTCCTACGAGCAGTACTTC. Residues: CSSSHGGQVSYEQYF. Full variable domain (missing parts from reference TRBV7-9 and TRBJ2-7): DTGVSQNPRHKITKRGQNVTFRCDPISEHNRLYWYRQTLGQGPEFLTYFQNEAQLEKSRLLSDRFSAERPKGSFSTLEIQRTEQGDSAMYLCSSSHGGQVSYEQYFGPGTRLTVT.